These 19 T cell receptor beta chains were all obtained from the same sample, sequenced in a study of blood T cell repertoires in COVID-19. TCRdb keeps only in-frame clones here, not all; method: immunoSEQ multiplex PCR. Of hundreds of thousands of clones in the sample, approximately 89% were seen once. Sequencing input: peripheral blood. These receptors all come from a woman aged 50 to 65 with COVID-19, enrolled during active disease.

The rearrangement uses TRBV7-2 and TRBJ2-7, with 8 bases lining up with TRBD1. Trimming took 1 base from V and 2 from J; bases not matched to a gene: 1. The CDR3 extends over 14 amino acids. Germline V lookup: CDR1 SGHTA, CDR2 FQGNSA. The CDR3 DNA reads TGTGCCAGCAGCTTAGTGGGACAGGCCTACGAGCAGTACTTC. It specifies CASSLVGQAYEQYF.

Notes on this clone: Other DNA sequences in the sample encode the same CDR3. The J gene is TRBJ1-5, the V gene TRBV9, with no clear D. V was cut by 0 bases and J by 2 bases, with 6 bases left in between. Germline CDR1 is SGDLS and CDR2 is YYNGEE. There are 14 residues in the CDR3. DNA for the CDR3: TGTGCCAGCAGCGTAGGATCGGGCAATCAGCCCCAGCATTTT. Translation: CASSVGSGNQPQHF.

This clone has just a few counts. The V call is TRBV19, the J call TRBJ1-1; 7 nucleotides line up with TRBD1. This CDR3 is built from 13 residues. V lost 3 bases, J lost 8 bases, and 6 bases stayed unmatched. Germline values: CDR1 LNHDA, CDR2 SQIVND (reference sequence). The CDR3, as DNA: TGTGCCAGTAGTATTAAGGGGGCCGGGGAAGCTTTCTTT. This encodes CASSIKGAGEAFF. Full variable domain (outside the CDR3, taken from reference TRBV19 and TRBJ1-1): DGGITQSPKYLFRKEGQNVTLSCEQNLNHDAMYWYRQDPGQGLRLIYYSQIVNDFQKGDIAEGYSVSREKKESFPLTVTSAQKNPTAFYLCASSIKGAGEAFFGQGTRLTVV.

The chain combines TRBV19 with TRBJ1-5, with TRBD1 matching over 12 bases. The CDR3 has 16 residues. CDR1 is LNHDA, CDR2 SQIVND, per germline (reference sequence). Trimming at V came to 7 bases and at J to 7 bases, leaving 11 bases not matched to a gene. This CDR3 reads CASITEGTGGSQPQHF. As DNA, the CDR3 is TGTGCCAGTATCACTGAGGGGACAGGGGGCTCGCAGCCCCAGCATTTT.

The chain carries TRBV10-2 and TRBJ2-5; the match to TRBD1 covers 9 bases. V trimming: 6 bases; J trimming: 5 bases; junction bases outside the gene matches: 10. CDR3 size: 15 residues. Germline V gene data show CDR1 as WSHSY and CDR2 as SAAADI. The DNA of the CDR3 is TGCGCCAGCAGGGCCCGGACAGGGGTTCGGGAGACCCAGTACTTC. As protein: CASRARTGVRETQYF.

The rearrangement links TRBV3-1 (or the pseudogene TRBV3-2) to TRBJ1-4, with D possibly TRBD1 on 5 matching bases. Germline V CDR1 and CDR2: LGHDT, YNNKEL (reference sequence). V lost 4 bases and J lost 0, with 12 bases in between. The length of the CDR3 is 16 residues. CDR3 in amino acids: CASSPGGPATNEKLFF. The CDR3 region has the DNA TGTGCCAGCAGCCCGGGGGGTCCCGCAACTAATGAAAAACTGTTTTTT.

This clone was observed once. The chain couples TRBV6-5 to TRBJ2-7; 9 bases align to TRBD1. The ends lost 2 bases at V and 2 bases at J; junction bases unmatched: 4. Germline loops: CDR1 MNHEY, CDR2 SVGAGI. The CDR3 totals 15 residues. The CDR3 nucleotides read TGTGCCAGCAGTTACCCGGGACAGGGTACCTACGAGCAGTACTTC. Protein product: CASSYPGQGTYEQYF.

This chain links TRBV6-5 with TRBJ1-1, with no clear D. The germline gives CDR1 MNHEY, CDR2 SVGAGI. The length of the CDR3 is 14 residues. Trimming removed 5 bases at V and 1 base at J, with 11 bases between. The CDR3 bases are TGTGCCAGCAGTAGCGGGGTCACGAACACTGAAGCTTTCTTT. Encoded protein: CASSSGVTNTEAFF.

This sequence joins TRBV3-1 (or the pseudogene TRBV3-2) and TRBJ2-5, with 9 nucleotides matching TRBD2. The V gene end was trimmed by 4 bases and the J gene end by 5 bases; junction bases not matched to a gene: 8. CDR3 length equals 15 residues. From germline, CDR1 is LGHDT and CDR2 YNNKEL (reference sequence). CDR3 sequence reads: CASSPMSGGWETQYF. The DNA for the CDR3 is TGTGCCAGCAGCCCCATGAGCGGGGGGTGGGAGACCCAGTACTTC.

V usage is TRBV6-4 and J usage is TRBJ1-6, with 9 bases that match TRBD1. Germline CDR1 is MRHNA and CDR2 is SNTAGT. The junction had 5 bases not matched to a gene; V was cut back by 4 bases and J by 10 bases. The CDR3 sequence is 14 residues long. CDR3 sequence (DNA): TGTGCCAGCAGTGCCTGGACAGGGGAATCACCCCTCCACTTT. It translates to CASSAWTGESPLHF.

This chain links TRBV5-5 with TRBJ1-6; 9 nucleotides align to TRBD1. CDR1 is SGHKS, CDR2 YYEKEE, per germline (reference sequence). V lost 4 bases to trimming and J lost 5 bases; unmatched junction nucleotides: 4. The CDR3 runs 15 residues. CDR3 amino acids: CASSADRGDNSPLHF. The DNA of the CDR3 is TGTGCCAGCAGCGCCGACAGGGGGGATAATTCACCCCTCCACTTT. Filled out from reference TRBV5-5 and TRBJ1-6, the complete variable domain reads DAGVTQSPTHLIKTRGQQVTLRCSPISGHKSVSWYQQVLGQGPQFIFQYYEKEERGRGNFPDRFSARQFPNYSSELNVNALLLGDSALYLCASSADRGDNSPLHFGNGTRLTVT.

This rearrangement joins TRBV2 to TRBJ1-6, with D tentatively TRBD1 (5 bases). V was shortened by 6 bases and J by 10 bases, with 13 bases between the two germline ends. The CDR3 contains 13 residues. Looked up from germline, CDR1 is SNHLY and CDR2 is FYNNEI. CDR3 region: CASSMGRGSPLHF. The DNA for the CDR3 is TGTGCCAGCAGCATGGGGCGGGGGTCACCCCTCCACTTT.

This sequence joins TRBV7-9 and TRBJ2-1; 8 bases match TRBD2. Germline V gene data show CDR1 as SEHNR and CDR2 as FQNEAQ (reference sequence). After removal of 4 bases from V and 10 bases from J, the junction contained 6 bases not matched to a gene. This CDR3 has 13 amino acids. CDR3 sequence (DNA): TGTGCCAGCAGCTCATATAGCGGGGAGGAGCAGTTCTTC. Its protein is CASSSYSGEEQFF.

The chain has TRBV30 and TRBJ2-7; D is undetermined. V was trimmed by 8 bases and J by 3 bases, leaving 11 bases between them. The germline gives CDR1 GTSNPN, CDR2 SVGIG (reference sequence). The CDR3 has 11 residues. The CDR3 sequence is CAGLGFYEQYF. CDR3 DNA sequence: TGTGCCGGGCTTGGTTTCTACGAGCAGTACTTC. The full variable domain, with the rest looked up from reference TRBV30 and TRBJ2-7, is SQTIHQWPATLVQPVGSPLSLECTVEGTSNPNLYWYRQAAGRGLQLLFYSVGIGQISSEVPQNLSASRPQDRQFILSSKKLLLSDSGFYLCAGLGFYEQYFGPGTRLTVT.

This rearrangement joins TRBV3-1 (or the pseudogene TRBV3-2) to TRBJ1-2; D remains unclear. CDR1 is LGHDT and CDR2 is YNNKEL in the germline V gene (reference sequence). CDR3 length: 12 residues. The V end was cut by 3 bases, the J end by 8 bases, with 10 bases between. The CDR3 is CASSQGPGGYTF. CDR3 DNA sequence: TGTGCCAGCAGCCAGGGCCCGGGAGGCTACACCTTC.

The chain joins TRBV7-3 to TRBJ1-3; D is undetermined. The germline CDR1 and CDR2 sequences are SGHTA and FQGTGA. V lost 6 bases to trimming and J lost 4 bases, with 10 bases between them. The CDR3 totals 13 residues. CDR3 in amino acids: CASSFDMGNTIYF. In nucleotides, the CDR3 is TGTGCCAGCAGTTTTGACATGGGAAACACCATATATTTT.

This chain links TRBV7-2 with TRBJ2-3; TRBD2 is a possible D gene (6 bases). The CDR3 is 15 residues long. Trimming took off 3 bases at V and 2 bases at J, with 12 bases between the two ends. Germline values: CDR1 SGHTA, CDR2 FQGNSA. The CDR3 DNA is TGTGCCAGCAGCTTTGACGGGGACTTCACAGATACGCAGTATTTT. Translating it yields CASSFDGDFTDTQYF.

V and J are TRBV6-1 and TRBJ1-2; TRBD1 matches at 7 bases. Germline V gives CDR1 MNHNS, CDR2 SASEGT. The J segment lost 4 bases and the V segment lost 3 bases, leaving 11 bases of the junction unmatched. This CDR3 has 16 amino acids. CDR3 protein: CASSEAGGSAGYGYTF. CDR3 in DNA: TGTGCCAGCAGTGAGGCAGGGGGTTCGGCTGGCTATGGCTACACCTTC.

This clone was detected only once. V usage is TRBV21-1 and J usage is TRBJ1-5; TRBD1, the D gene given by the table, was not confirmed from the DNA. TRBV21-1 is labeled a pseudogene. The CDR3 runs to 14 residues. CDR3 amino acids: CAPPQGWGNQPQHF. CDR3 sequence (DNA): TGTGCCCCCCCGCAGGGGTGGGGCAATCAGCCCCAGCATTTT.